What follows are 16 T cell receptor gamma chains derived from one specimen sequenced in a study of γδ T cells in repeated Plasmodium falciparum infection (dated by TCRdb to the early 2020s). For bulk TCR repertoire analysis, Vgamma9/Vdelta2+ and Vdelta2-negative gammadelta T cell populations were flow-sorted out of peripheral blood mononuclear cells. The method was multiplex PCR. Sequencer: Illumina MiSeq. TCRdb recomputed clones from the public reads with CATT; identical DNA rows were then combined. A total of 25,000 to 35,000 gamma-chain clones appear in this sample, almost 1.5% of them only once. Roughly 19% of the sample lies in the top ten. Sequencing used gamma-delta T cells from blood. The receptor source for this set is a pool of human donors (malaria-infected and uninfected, not separated).

This clone was detected a few times. The protein given by TCRdb reflects a much larger clone and differs at residue 16 from this DNA's translation, likely from a read error; the protein shown is the DNA's translation. No call exists for the J gene, whereas the V gene is TRGV9. Germline CDR1 reads GITISATS; CDR2 reads ISYDGTV (reference sequence). The CDR3 consists of 18 residues. CDR3 in DNA: TGTGCCTTGTGGGAGGTGGGTACGCAAGAGTTGGGCAAAAAAATCATGGTATTT. Protein product: CALWEVGTQELGKKIMVF.

This clone has ten or more counts. Other DNA sequences within the sample encode an identical CDR3. The chain employs TRGV9 and TRGJP. This CDR3 region has 17 residues. Trimming cost V 2 bases and J 4 bases; bases outside gene matches: 5. The germline CDR1 and CDR2 sequences are GITISATS and ISYDGTV (reference sequence). Here the CDR3 reads CALWEGEQELGKKIKVF. The DNA of the CDR3 is TGTGCCTTGTGGGAGGGAGAACAAGAGTTGGGCAAAAAAATCAAGGTATTT.

This clone came up a few times. The TCRdb record carries a much larger clone's protein, which differs from this DNA's translation at residue 5; a read error is the likely cause, and the protein listed here is the DNA translation. This chain uses TRGV4 with TRGJ1 or TRGJ2. Since TCRdb gives no J gene, matching the DNA to germline was used here to assign it. The CDR3 consists of 14 residues. The germline gives CDR1 EGSTGY, CDR2 YDSYTSSV. The CDR3 nucleotides are TGTGCCACCTGGGGTGGGCCTCGTCGTTATAAGAAACTCTTT. Encoded protein: CATWGGPRRYKKLF.

To note about this clone: TCRdb has a much larger clone's protein, which differs at residue 5 from the translation of this DNA, likely because of a read error; what is shown is the protein translated from the DNA. The V gene is TRGV4, but the J gene lacks a call. CDR3 size: 13 residues. The germline gives CDR1 EGSTGY, CDR2 YDSYTSSV. In DNA, the CDR3 is TGTGCCACCTGGAATGGGCCGATCTTAGCCAAACTCTTT. Encoded protein: CATWNGPILAKLF.

To note about this clone: The protein that TCRdb holds for this DNA derives from a much larger clone and differs from the translated DNA at residue 8, which likely indicates a read error; the protein shown here is translated from the DNA. V usage is TRGV9 and J usage is TRGJP2. Germline matching of the DNA provided the J gene here, since TCRdb leaves it blank. This CDR3 has 13 amino acids. Germline assignment: CDR1 GITISATS and CDR2 ISYDGTV (reference sequence). The CDR3 bases are TGTGCCTTGTGGAGGAGGAGTGAGTGGATCAAGACGTTT. Encoded protein: CALWRRSEWIKTF.

The table lists this clone with a few counts. A single base is all that separates this from a far larger clone, so a read error is likely. This sample includes further DNA sequences coding for the same CDR3. The chain recombines TRGV2 with TRGJP2. TCRdb does not report a J gene; here it was assigned by matching the DNA to germline references. Germline V gene lookup returns CDR1 EGSNGY and CDR2 YDSYNSKV. The CDR3 consists of 14 residues. The CDR3 bases are TGTGCCACCTGGGACGGAAGTAGTGACTGGATCAAGACGTTT. Its translation: CATWDGSSDWIKTF.

A note on this clone: TCRdb shows a much larger clone's protein in place of this DNA's translation, and the two differ at residue 11, likely through a read error; the protein shown is translated from the DNA. This chain uses TRGV3 with TRGJP2. Assignment of the J gene here rests on matching the DNA to germline, because TCRdb gives none. From germline, CDR1 is VTNTFY and CDR2 YDVSTARD (reference sequence). The CDR3 extends over 18 amino acids. Trimming took 0 bases from V and 4 from J; bases not matched to a gene: 14. In DNA form, the CDR3 reads TGTGCCACCTGGGACAGGCCTTGGGGGTATAATAGTGATTGGATCAAGACGTTT. Amino acids: CATWDRPWGYNSDWIKTF.

This clone occurred a few times. A far larger clone is one nucleotide away, so this likely arose from a read error. Other DNA sequences in the sample encode the same CDR3. V usage is TRGV9 and J usage is TRGJP. Because TCRdb records no J gene, it was assigned here through a match of the DNA to germline. This CDR3 is built from 17 residues. Germline loops: CDR1 GITISATS, CDR2 ISYDGTV (reference sequence). The CDR3 nucleotides are TGTGCCTTGTGGGAGGTTAGCTTAGAGTTGGGAAAAAAAATCAAGGTATTT. This encodes CALWEVSLELGKKIKVF.

The CDR3 loop reads CTRREELGKKIKVF. The CDR3 nucleotides read TGTACAAGGAGGGAAGAGTTGGGCAAAAAAATCAAGGTATTT. J is TRGJP and V is TRGV9. This CDR3 has 14 residues. Germline CDR1 is GITISATS and CDR2 is ISYDGTV (reference sequence).

This clone was detected many times. Given a far larger clone just one base away, this is likely a sequencing read error. Other DNA sequences of this sample code for an identical CDR3. No call exists for the J gene, whereas the V gene is TRGV9. CDR3 length: 16 amino acids. Germline assignment: CDR1 GITISATS and CDR2 ISYDGTV (reference sequence). The CDR3 protein is CALWEVGWSSDWIKTF. The CDR3 coding sequence is TGTGCCTTGTGGGAGGTGGGTTGGAGTAGTGATTGGATCAAGACGTTC.

In its sample, this clone was seen many times. The J gene is TRGJP2, the V gene TRGV4. Germline assignment: CDR1 EGSTGY and CDR2 YDSYTSSV. The CDR3 has 13 residues. The ends lost 2 bases at V and 6 bases at J; junction bases unmatched: 3. CDR3 nucleotide sequence: TGTGCCACCTGGGATGCAGGTGATTGGATCAAGACGTTT. Residues: CATWDAGDWIKTF.

About this clone: The translation of this DNA and the TCRdb protein of a much larger clone differ at residue 8, probably owing to a read error; the protein shown here is translated from the DNA. The genes are TRGV9 and TRGJP. The J gene was not available in TCRdb and was assigned here by matching the DNA to germline segments. CDR3 length equals 11 residues. Per germline, CDR1 GITISATS and CDR2 ISYDGTV (reference sequence). CDR3 protein: CALWSGKVKVF. The CDR3 DNA is TGTGCCTTGTGGTCCGGAAAAGTCAAGGTATTT.

To note about this clone: This DNA's translation and the protein TCRdb lists, from a much larger clone, do not match at residue 3, likely due to a read error; the protein shown is translated from the DNA. The V and J genes are TRGV4 and TRGJ1 or TRGJ2. The CDR3 is made up of 13 amino acids. In germline, CDR1 is EGSTGY, CDR2 YDSYTSSV. The CDR3 reads CAPWGRGYYKKLF. For the CDR3, the DNA is TGTGCCCCCTGGGGTCGCGGTTACTATAAGAAACTCTTT.

A remark on this clone: The protein that TCRdb holds for this DNA derives from a much larger clone and differs from the translated DNA at residue 14, which likely indicates a read error; the protein shown here is translated from the DNA. The rearrangement links TRGV9 to TRGJP. The J gene, absent from TCRdb, was called here by matching the DNA to germline. CDR3 length: 19 residues. Germline CDR1 and CDR2: GITISATS and ISYDGTV (reference sequence). CDR3 loop: CALWEAPAGQELGRKIKVF. The CDR3 bases are TGTGCCTTGTGGGAGGCCCCAGCAGGCCAGGAGTTGGGCAGAAAAATCAAGGTATTT.

This clone was seen at least ten times. V gene TRGV9 combines with J gene TRGJP. There are 15 residues in the CDR3. V was clipped by 6 bases and J by 5 bases; unmatched bases: 4. Per germline, CDR1 GITISATS and CDR2 ISYDGTV (reference sequence). This CDR3 is CALWNKELGKKIKVF. CDR3 nucleotides: TGTGCCTTGTGGAACAAAGAGTTGGGCAAAAAAATCAAGGTATTT.

This clone is labeled as medium-sized. This CDR3 is also generated by other DNA sequences in the sample. V and J are TRGV2 and TRGJ1 or TRGJ2. Per germline, CDR1 EGSNGY and CDR2 YDSYNSKV. V lost 0 bases, J lost 1 base, and 6 bases stayed unmatched. The CDR3 is made up of 15 amino acids. CDR3 DNA: TGTGCCACCTGGGACGGGCCCCCAAATTATTATAAGAAACTCTTT. Amino acid sequence: CATWDGPPNYYKKLF.